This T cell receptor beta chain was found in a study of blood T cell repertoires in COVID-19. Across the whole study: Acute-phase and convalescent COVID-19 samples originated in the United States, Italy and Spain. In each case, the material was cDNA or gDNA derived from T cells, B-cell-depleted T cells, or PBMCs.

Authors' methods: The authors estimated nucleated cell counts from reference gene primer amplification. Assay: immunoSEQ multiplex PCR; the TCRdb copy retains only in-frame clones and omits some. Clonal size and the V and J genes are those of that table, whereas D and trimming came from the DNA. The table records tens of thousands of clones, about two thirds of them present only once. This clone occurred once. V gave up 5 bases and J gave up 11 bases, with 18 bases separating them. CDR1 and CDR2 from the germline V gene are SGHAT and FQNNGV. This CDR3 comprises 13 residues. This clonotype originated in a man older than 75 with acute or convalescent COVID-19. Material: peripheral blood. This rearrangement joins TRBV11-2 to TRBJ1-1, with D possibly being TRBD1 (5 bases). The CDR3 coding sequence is TGTGCCAGCAGCCTAGCTGGGGCAGTATTGGCTTTCTTT. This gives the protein CASSLAGAVLAFF.